Listed below are T cell receptor beta chains from one sample, sequenced in a study of PD-L1 blockade in urothelial cancer. Produced via immunoSEQ multiplex PCR; TCRdb's table is partial and in-frame only. Of tens of thousands of clones listed, more than 75% were seen once; the top ten hold less than 11%. The sample was PBMCs, taken around atezolizumab (anti-PD-L1) treatment. These receptors were taken from a man in his fifties or sixties with urothelial cancer. The CDR3 runs from the conserved cysteine through the conserved F or W. The order of the fields is CDR3 protein, V gene, J gene.

CDR3: CASSSTGGGTEAFF; V: TRBV5-1; J: TRBJ1-1
CDR3: CASSLFGTVSNQPQHF; V: TRBV5-6; J: TRBJ1-5
CDR3: CASSQTGQDGYTF; V: TRBV7-8; J: TRBJ1-2
CDR3: CASSPGQGADNGYTF; V: TRBV4-1; J: TRBJ1-2
CDR3: CASSLWTGYGNTIYF; V: TRBV28; J: TRBJ1-3
CDR3: CSVVRTGDTEAFF; V: TRBV29-1; J: TRBJ1-1
CDR3: CASSYSVGRNTEAFF; V: TRBV6-5; J: TRBJ1-1
CDR3: CASSYSGTTRNYGYTF; V: TRBV6-5; J: TRBJ1-2
CDR3: CASSIAEGPETQYF; V: TRBV19; J: TRBJ2-5
CDR3: CASSQQGAYEQYF; V: TRBV19; J: TRBJ2-7
CDR3: CASSPRTGSISYEQYF; V: TRBV28; J: TRBJ2-7
CDR3: CASSSRGRGTEAFF; V: TRBV5-4; J: TRBJ1-1
CDR3: CASRPRQGAGEKLFF; V: TRBV6-5; J: TRBJ1-4
CDR3: CASSRIGLAGANQETQYF; V: TRBV18; J: TRBJ2-5
CDR3: CASSAQTVGAATEAFF; V: TRBV6-4; J: TRBJ1-1
CDR3: CASSPPGANQPQHF; V: TRBV2; J: TRBJ1-5
CDR3: CASSLGQGEFYEQYF; V: TRBV5-1; J: TRBJ2-7
CDR3: CASSTGQGVADTQYF; V: TRBV19; J: TRBJ2-3
CDR3: CARPTGVKGVGTEAFF; V: TRBV23-1; J: TRBJ1-1
CDR3: CASSSPGGYTF; V: TRBV6-6; J: TRBJ1-2
CDR3: CASKNRDSTYTEAFF; V: TRBV5-1; J: TRBJ1-1
CDR3: CASSPGTGGVQPQHF; V: TRBV4-1; J: TRBJ1-5
CDR3: CASSDRGQQETQYF; V: TRBV6-4; J: TRBJ2-5
CDR3: CASSLDTYNEQFF; V: TRBV5-4; J: TRBJ2-1
CDR3: CSAGERGGTQYF; V: TRBV29-1; J: TRBJ2-3
CDR3: CASRQTGSGTGELFF; V: TRBV2; J: TRBJ2-2
CDR3: CASVYLRDRVYGYTF; V: TRBV6-6; J: TRBJ1-2
CDR3: CASSRTTVAFYEQYF; V: TRBV19; J: TRBJ2-7
CDR3: CASSLSGGAHYEQYF; V: TRBV7-3; J: TRBJ2-7
CDR3: CASSAGLQNREQFF; V: TRBV5-1; J: TRBJ2-1
CDR3: CASSVGQGRNTEAFF; V: TRBV9; J: TRBJ1-1
CDR3: CASSDGTGVDEQYF; V: TRBV2; J: TRBJ2-7
CDR3: CASSPDIATNEKLFF; V: TRBV5-4; J: TRBJ1-4
CDR3: CASSRNQGEFEQYF; V: TRBV11-2; J: TRBJ2-7
CDR3: CASSQQGNTEAFF; V: TRBV6-4; J: TRBJ1-1
CDR3: CASSLPGTYNEQFF; V: TRBV7-3; J: TRBJ2-1
CDR3: CASSQGTVGETQYF; V: TRBV7-9; J: TRBJ2-5